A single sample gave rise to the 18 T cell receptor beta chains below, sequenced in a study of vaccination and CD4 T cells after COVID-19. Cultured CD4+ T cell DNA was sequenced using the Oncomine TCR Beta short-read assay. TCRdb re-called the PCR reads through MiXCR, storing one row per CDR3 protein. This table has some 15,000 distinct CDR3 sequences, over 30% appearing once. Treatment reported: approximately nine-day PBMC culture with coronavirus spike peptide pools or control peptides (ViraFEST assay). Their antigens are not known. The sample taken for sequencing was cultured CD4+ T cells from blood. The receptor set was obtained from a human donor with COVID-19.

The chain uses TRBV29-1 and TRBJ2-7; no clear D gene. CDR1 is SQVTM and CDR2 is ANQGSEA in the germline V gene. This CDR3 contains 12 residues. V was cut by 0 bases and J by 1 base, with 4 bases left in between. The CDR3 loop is CSVEDLSYEQYF. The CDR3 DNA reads TGCAGCGTTGAAGATTTATCCTACGAGCAGTACTTC.

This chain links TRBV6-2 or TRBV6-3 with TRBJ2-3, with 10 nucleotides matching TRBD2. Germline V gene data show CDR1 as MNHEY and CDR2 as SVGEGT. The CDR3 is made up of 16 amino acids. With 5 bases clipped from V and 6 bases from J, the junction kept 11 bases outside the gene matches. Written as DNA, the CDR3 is TGTGCCAGCAGTGACCATAGCGGGGGGCGAGGGGATACGCAGTATTTT. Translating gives CASSDHSGGRGDTQYF.

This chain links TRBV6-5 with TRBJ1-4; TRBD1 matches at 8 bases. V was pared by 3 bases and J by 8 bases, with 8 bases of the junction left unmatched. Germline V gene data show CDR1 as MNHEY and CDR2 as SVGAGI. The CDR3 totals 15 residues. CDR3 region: CASSYYRQGREKLFF. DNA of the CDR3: TGTGCCAGCAGTTATTACCGACAGGGGAGAGAAAAACTGTTTTTT.

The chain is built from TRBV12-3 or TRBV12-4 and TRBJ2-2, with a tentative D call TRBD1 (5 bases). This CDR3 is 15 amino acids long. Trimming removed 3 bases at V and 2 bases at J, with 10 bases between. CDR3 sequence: CASSFATANTGELFF. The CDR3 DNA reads TGTGCCAGCAGTTTCGCGACAGCCAACACCGGGGAGCTGTTTTTT.

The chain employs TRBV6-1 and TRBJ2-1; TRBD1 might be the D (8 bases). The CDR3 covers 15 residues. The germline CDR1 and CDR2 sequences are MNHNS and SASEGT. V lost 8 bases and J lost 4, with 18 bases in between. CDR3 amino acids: CASLKQGGRYNEQFF. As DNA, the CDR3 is TGTGCCAGCCTGAAACAGGGGGGGAGGTACAATGAGCAGTTCTTC.

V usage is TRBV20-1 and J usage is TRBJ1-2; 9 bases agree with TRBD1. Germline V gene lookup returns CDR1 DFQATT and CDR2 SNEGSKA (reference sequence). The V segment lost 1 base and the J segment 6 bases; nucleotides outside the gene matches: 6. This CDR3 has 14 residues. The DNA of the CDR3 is TGCAGTGCTAGAGGACCTTGGACAGGGGATGGCTACACCTTC. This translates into CSARGPWTGDGYTF.

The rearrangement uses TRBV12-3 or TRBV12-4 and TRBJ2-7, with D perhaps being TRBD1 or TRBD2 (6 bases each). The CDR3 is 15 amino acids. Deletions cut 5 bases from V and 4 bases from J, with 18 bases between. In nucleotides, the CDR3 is TGTGCCAGCAGTAGAGCGGGCAGCCAGGGGTACGAGCAGTACTTC. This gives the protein CASSRAGSQGYEQYF.

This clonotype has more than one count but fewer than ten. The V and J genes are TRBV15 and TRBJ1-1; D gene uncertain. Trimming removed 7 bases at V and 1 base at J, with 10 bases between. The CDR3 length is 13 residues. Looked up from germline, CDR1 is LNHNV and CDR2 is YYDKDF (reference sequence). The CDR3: CATTVGRNTEAFF. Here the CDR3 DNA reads TGTGCCACCACCGTGGGCAGGAACACTGAAGCTTTCTTT.

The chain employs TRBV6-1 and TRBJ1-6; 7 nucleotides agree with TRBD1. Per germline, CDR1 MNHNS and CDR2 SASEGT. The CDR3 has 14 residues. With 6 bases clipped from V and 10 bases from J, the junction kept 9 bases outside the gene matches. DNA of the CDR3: TGTGCCAGCAGCCCACGACAGGGTACGTCACCCCTCCACTTT. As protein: CASSPRQGTSPLHF.

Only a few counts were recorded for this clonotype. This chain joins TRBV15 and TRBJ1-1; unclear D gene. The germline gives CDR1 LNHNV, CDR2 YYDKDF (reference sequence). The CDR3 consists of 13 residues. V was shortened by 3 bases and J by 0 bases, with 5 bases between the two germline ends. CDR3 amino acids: CATSRELNTEAFF. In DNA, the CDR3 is TGTGCCACCAGCAGGGAGTTGAACACTGAAGCTTTCTTT. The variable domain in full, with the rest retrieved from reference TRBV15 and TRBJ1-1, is DAMVIQNPRYQVTQFGKPVTLSCSQTLNHNVMYWYQQKSSQAPKLLFHYYDKDFNNEADTPDNFQSRRPNTSFCFLDIRSPGLGDTAMYLCATSRELNTEAFFGQGTRLTVV.

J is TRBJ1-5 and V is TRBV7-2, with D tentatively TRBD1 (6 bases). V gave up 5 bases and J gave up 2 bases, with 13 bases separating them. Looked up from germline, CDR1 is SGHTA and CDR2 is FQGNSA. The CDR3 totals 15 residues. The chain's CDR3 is CASSTGGGRNQPQHF. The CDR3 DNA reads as TGTGCCAGCAGCACCGGGGGGGGGCGCAATCAGCCCCAGCATTTT.

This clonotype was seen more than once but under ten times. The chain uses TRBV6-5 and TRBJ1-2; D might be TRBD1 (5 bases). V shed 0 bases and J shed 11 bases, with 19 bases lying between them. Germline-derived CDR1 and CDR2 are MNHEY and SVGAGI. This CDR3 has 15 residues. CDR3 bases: TGTGCCAGCAGTTACTCGACAAGTGGACGGGACTCATACACCTTC. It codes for CASSYSTSGRDSYTF.

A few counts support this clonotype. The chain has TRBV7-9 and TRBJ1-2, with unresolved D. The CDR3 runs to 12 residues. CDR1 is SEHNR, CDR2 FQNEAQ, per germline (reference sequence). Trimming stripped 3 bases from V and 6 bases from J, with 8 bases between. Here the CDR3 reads CASSFSGDGYTF. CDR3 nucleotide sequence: TGTGCCAGCAGCTTTTCCGGGGATGGCTACACCTTC.

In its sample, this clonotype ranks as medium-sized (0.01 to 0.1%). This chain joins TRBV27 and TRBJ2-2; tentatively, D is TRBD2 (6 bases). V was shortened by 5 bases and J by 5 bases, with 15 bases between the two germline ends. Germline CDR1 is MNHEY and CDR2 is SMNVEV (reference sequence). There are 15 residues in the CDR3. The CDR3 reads CASSPRTGVTGELFF. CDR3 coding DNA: TGTGCCAGCAGTCCACGGACGGGGGTAACCGGGGAGCTGTTTTTT.

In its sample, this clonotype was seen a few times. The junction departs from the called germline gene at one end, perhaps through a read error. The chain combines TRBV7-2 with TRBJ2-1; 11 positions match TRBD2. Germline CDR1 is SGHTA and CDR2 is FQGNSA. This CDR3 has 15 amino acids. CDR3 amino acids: CASSLRATSGGLRGF. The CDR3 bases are TGTGCCAGCAGCTTGAGGGCCACTAGCGGGGGACTGAGAGGGTTC.

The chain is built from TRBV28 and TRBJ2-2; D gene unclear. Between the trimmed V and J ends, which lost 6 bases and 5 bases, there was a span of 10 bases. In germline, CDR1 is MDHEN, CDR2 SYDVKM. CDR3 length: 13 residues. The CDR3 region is CASRPGETGELFF. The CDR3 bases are TGTGCCAGCAGGCCCGGTGAGACCGGGGAGCTGTTTTTT.

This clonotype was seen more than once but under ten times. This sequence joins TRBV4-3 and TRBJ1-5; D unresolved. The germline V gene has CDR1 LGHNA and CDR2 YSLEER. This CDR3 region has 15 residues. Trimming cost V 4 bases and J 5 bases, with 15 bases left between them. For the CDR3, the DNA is TGCGCCAGCAGCCGGATAGTGGGTTACGATCAGCCCCAGCATTTT. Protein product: CASSRIVGYDQPQHF.

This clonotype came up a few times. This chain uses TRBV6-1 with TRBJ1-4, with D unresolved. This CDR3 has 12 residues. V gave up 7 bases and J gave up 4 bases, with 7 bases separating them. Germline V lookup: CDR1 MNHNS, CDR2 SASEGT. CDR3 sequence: CASIFSNEKLFF. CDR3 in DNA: TGTGCCAGCATCTTCAGTAATGAAAAACTGTTTTTT.